Listed here are 7 T cell receptor beta chains from one sample, sequenced in a study of Graves' ophthalmopathy and Graves' hyperthyroidism. TCR beta CDR3 amplification used RNA transcripts. First-round RT-PCR used HTBI primers; second-round multiplex PCR followed. TCRdb ran MiXCR on the multiplex PCR reads and lists one entry per CDR3 protein. There are 300,000 to 400,000 distinct CDR3 sequences in the sample; about a sixth occur only once, and 12% lies in the top ten. Sequencing was performed on peripheral blood. These TCRs come from an adult man with Graves' ophthalmopathy.

This clonotype has a count of ten or more. The chain joins TRBV7-9 to TRBJ2-5; TRBD2 aligns across 9 bases. This CDR3 contains 15 residues. Germline V gene data show CDR1 as SEHNR and CDR2 as FQNEAQ (reference sequence). The V segment lost 8 bases and the J segment 0 bases; nucleotides outside the gene matches: 7. DNA for the CDR3: TGTGCCAGCGTTAAAGCGGGGGGTTACCAAGAGACCCAGTACTTC. It specifies CASVKAGGYQETQYF. Filled out from reference TRBV7-9 and TRBJ2-5, the complete variable domain reads DTGVSQNPRHKITKRGQNVTFRCDPISEHNRLYWYRQTLGQGPEFLTYFQNEAQLEKSRLLSDRFSAERPKGSFSTLEIQRTEQGDSAMYLCASVKAGGYQETQYFGPGTRLLVL.

The sample holds many counts of this clonotype. The V and J genes are TRBV19 and TRBJ1-5; 7 nucleotides align to TRBD1. Per the germline V gene, CDR1 is LNHDA and CDR2 is SQIVND (reference sequence). The CDR3 length is 19 residues. Unmatched junction bases numbered 18, after V lost 7 bases and J lost 0 bases. This chain's CDR3 is CASTNGPRDRQYSNQPQHF. The CDR3 region has the DNA TGTGCCAGTACCAATGGTCCACGGGACAGACAGTATAGCAATCAGCCCCAGCATTTT. Combining the CDR3 with reference TRBV19 and TRBJ1-5 gives the whole variable domain DGGITQSPKYLFRKEGQNVTLSCEQNLNHDAMYWYRQDPGQGLRLIYYSQIVNDFQKGDIAEGYSVSREKKESFPLTVTSAQKNPTAFYLCASTNGPRDRQYSNQPQHFGDGTRLSIL.

This clonotype was picked up many times. This rearrangement joins TRBV4-3 to TRBJ2-5, with D perhaps being TRBD1 or TRBD2 (5 bases each). The V gene lost 4 bases and the J gene lost 2 bases, with 17 bases spanning the gap. Germline CDR1 LGHNA, CDR2 YSLEER. The CDR3 runs to 16 residues. The CDR3 DNA follows: TGCGCCAGCAGCCTGAATCCGGGACCGGGACAAGAGACCCAGTACTTC. Translating gives CASSLNPGPGQETQYF.

The chain employs TRBV28 and TRBJ2-7; possible D gene TRBD1, 6 bases. This CDR3 is 16 amino acids long. CDR1 is MDHEN, CDR2 SYDVKM, per germline. V lost 5 bases and J lost 2, with 19 bases in between. The CDR3 DNA reads as TGTGCCAGCAGTGGGGGACAAGGCCGACCTCCCTACGAGCAGTACTTC. It yields the protein CASSGGQGRPPYEQYF.

The sample holds many counts of this clonotype. The chain joins TRBV20-1 to TRBJ2-7, with D possibly TRBD2 on 6 matching bases. The germline V and J ends were trimmed by 6 bases and 2 bases, with 14 bases remaining between them. CDR3 size: 13 residues. The germline CDR1 and CDR2 sequences are DFQATT and SNEGSKA (reference sequence). The CDR3 DNA reads TGCAGTGCGAAAGGACTATTCACCTACGAGCAGTACTTC. This codes for CSAKGLFTYEQYF.

This clonotype was observed at least ten times. This chain uses TRBV5-1 with TRBJ2-7, with D perhaps matching TRBD1 (5 bases). Trimming removed 4 bases at V and 2 bases at J, with 13 bases between. The germline V gene encodes CDR1 SGHRS and CDR2 YFSETQ. The CDR3 contains 14 residues. Here the CDR3 DNA reads TGCGCCAGCAGCGACTTGACAGAAGCCTACGAGCAGTACTTC. It translates to CASSDLTEAYEQYF.

In its sample, this clonotype was seen many times. The V call is TRBV6-4, the J call TRBJ1-2, with TRBD1 identical over 11 bases. V dropped 5 bases and J dropped 3; count of bases not matched to a gene: 11. Germline CDR1 is MRHNA and CDR2 is SNTAGT. The CDR3 sequence is 17 residues long. CDR3 sequence (DNA): TGTGCCAGCAGTAGAGGGACAGGGGGGATTGAGGACTATGGCTACACCTTC. This codes for CASSRGTGGIEDYGYTF.